This is a list of T cell receptor beta chains from one sample in a study of cytomegalovirus exposure and HLA in healthy donors. TCRdb keeps only in-frame clones here, not all; method: immunoSEQ multiplex PCR. The data contain roughly 160,000 clones, around 82% of them seen just once; the ten biggest clones take up about 1%. Sequencing used PBMCs. Receptors originate from a man younger than 40 in good health and CMV-seronegative. The CDR3 runs from the conserved cysteine through the conserved F or W. Not all rows give a size; the values are once, few, many and, for expanded clones, a class.

len: 15
j_gene: TRBJ1-2
v_gene: TRBV10-3
abundance: .
CDR3aa: CAAHGGRVGFDGYTF

len: 14
j_gene: TRBJ2-7
v_gene: TRBV5-6
abundance: once
CDR3aa: CASSLHSGRYEQYF

len: 15
j_gene: TRBJ1-1
v_gene: TRBV6-1
abundance: .
CDR3aa: CASSEDPGGNTEAFF

len: 15
j_gene: TRBJ2-1
v_gene: TRBV11-2
abundance: .
CDR3aa: CASSLGILSYNEQFF

len: 17
j_gene: TRBJ2-7
v_gene: TRBV21-1
abundance: .
CDR3aa: CASSKGLVGQRAYEQYF

len: 14
j_gene: TRBJ2-7
v_gene: TRBV6-5
abundance: .
CDR3aa: CASRNTGGLFEQYF

len: 16
j_gene: TRBJ1-6
v_gene: TRBV5-6
abundance: .
CDR3aa: CASFLKQGSYNSPLHF

len: 15
j_gene: TRBJ1-5
v_gene: TRBV29-1
abundance: .
CDR3aa: CSAPPGQAHNQPQHF

len: 14
j_gene: TRBJ2-5
v_gene: TRBV7-9
abundance: .
CDR3aa: CASSRGQGQETQYF

len: 14
j_gene: TRBJ2-7
v_gene: TRBV7-9
abundance: .
CDR3aa: CASSLTGGTSEQYF

len: 13
j_gene: TRBJ2-3
v_gene: TRBV10-3
abundance: few
CDR3aa: CAILEENTDTQYF

len: 14
j_gene: TRBJ1-2
v_gene: TRBV30
abundance: .
CDR3aa: CAWRGPRGVDGYTF

len: 17
j_gene: TRBJ2-3
v_gene: TRBV5-1
abundance: once
CDR3aa: CASRTSGGSQSTDTQYF

len: 16
j_gene: TRBJ2-7
v_gene: TRBV2
abundance: .
CDR3aa: CATPPDRGLVSGEQYF

len: 15
j_gene: TRBJ1-1
v_gene: TRBV11-3
abundance: .
CDR3aa: CASSLDATPNTEAFF

len: 17
j_gene: TRBJ2-2
v_gene: TRBV7-9
abundance: .
CDR3aa: CASSLEVRLAGTGELFF

len: 18
j_gene: TRBJ2-7
v_gene: TRBV19
abundance: once
CDR3aa: CASSHQVPVGGMTYEQYF

len: 16
j_gene: .
v_gene: TRBV9
abundance: once
CDR3aa: CASSVGEAAGVHEQYF

len: 14
j_gene: TRBJ1-1
v_gene: TRBV6-5
abundance: few
CDR3aa: CASSYSRGNTEAFF

len: 16
j_gene: TRBJ2-7
v_gene: TRBV7-6
abundance: .
CDR3aa: CASSLEAGGSSYEQYF

len: 15
j_gene: TRBJ2-3
v_gene: TRBV5-1
abundance: .
CDR3aa: CASSFGLAGTDTQYF

len: 14
j_gene: TRBJ1-2
v_gene: TRBV27
abundance: .
CDR3aa: CASSGTQGDYGYTF

len: 17
j_gene: TRBJ1-2
v_gene: TRBV7-8
abundance: .
CDR3aa: CASSAQGSSSANYGYTF

len: 14
j_gene: TRBJ1-2
v_gene: TRBV19
abundance: .
CDR3aa: CASSIELREVGYTF

len: 16
j_gene: TRBJ1-6
v_gene: TRBV28
abundance: .
CDR3aa: CASTPLSGWDNSPLHF

len: 17
j_gene: TRBJ2-7
v_gene: TRBV5-4
abundance: .
CDR3aa: CASSPPGLAGGPYEQYF

len: 13
j_gene: TRBJ2-5
v_gene: TRBV6-1
abundance: .
CDR3aa: CAFSQVPRETQYF

len: 13
j_gene: TRBJ2-7
v_gene: TRBV29-1
abundance: .
CDR3aa: CSVLSGRAYEQYF

len: 17
j_gene: TRBJ2-5
v_gene: TRBV12-5
abundance: .
CDR3aa: CASGLGLAGFSEETQYF

len: 15
j_gene: TRBJ1-1
v_gene: TRBV7-2
abundance: .
CDR3aa: CASSPSHTRNTEAFF

len: 17
j_gene: TRBJ2-4
v_gene: TRBV12-5
abundance: .
CDR3aa: CASGLGQDLLAKNIQYF

len: 13
j_gene: TRBJ2-1
v_gene: TRBV14
abundance: .
CDR3aa: CASSQGRYNEQFF

len: 15
j_gene: TRBJ2-1
v_gene: TRBV30
abundance: .
CDR3aa: CAWSGTSSSYNEQFF

len: 14
j_gene: TRBJ1-4
v_gene: TRBV5-4
abundance: .
CDR3aa: CASSPSATNEKLFF

len: 13
j_gene: TRBJ1-6
v_gene: TRBV30
abundance: once
CDR3aa: CASTDRGNSPLHF

len: 14
j_gene: TRBJ1-1
v_gene: TRBV7-9
abundance: .
CDR3aa: CASSLEQGNTEAFF

len: 14
j_gene: TRBJ2-1
v_gene: TRBV18
abundance: .
CDR3aa: CASSPGQEYNEQFF

len: 15
j_gene: TRBJ2-1
v_gene: TRBV5-6
abundance: .
CDR3aa: CASSPRGRGFNEQFF

len: 16
j_gene: TRBJ2-7
v_gene: TRBV4-1
abundance: .
CDR3aa: CASSQVSGGRPYEQYF

len: 13
j_gene: TRBJ2-5
v_gene: TRBV2
abundance: .
CDR3aa: CASSERLQETQYF

len: 14
j_gene: TRBJ2-1
v_gene: TRBV29-1
abundance: .
CDR3aa: CSVERGLSYNEQFF

len: 15
j_gene: TRBJ1-6
v_gene: TRBV27
abundance: .
CDR3aa: CASSQTRDFNSPLHF

len: 15
j_gene: TRBJ2-1
v_gene: TRBV9
abundance: .
CDR3aa: CASSADSGIYNEQFF

len: 16
j_gene: TRBJ2-7
v_gene: TRBV5-4
abundance: .
CDR3aa: CASSLETGEALYEQYF

len: 14
j_gene: TRBJ1-2
v_gene: TRBV6-1
abundance: .
CDR3aa: CASSVDQGACGYTF

len: 14
j_gene: TRBJ2-2
v_gene: TRBV7-9
abundance: .
CDR3aa: CASSLRRNTGELFF

len: 15
j_gene: .
v_gene: TRBV19
abundance: .
CDR3aa: CASIGFSGVRYEQYF

len: 16
j_gene: TRBJ2-5
v_gene: TRBV19
abundance: .
CDR3aa: CASSIGGAGGQETQYF

len: 13
j_gene: TRBJ2-3
v_gene: TRBV5-4
abundance: .
CDR3aa: CASSLVGRDTQYF

len: 14
j_gene: TRBJ2-4
v_gene: TRBV6-1
abundance: .
CDR3aa: CASSQKDRRNIQYF